The next 10 T cell receptor beta chains were all read from a single sample in a study of OX40 agonist ivuxolimab in advanced cancers. Library preparation was by the immunoSEQ multiplex PCR assay. Imported from immuneACCESS, the table was reduced by TCRdb to in-frame sequences with V and J called. These copies leave out some clones; in studies compared against another copy, an unresolved V gene accounts for under half, and the cause of the remainder is not known. The sample includes 95,000 to 110,000 clones, with approximately 90% observed a single time. The ten largest clones capture roughly 1.2% of the sample. The source material was CD4+ or CD8+ T cells sorted from blood, sampled in a trial of the OX40 agonist ivuxolimab. These TCRs come from an adult with an advanced solid tumor such as melanoma, head and neck, liver or kidney cancer.

This clone was found a few times. This chain joins TRBV7-2 and TRBJ1-1; TRBD1 matches 8 bases. J was trimmed by 1 base and V by 2 bases; bases with no gene match: 0. The CDR3 is 14 residues long. The V gene's germline CDR1 is SGHTA and CDR2 FQGNSA. CDR3 amino acids: CASSLQGANTEAFF. CDR3 DNA sequence: TGTGCCAGCAGCTTACAGGGGGCGAACACTGAAGCTTTCTTT.

CDR3 nucleotides: TGTGCCAGCAGCCCCCGAGGAGGGGAGGGCCGGGGTGAGCAGTTCTTC. Its protein is CASSPRGGEGRGEQFF. The chain links TRBV13 to TRBJ2-1, with 7 nucleotides matching TRBD2. CDR3 length: 16 amino acids. The germline gives CDR1 PRHDT, CDR2 FYEKMQ (reference sequence). V lost 5 bases and J lost 9; bases outside the gene matches: 16.

This chain connects TRBV18 to TRBJ1-1, with D tentatively TRBD1 (5 bases). This CDR3 has 13 amino acids. The germline V gene encodes CDR1 KGHSH and CDR2 LQKENI. V was trimmed by 4 bases and J by 4 bases, leaving 10 bases between them. The CDR3 nucleotides read TGTGCCAGCTCACTCTCGAGGGGCACTGAAGCTTTCTTT. Its translation: CASSLSRGTEAFF.

The V gene is TRBV18, the J gene TRBJ2-7, with no clear D. The V gene's germline CDR1 is KGHSH and CDR2 LQKENI. Trimming removed 3 bases from V and 4 bases from J, with 13 bases in between. This CDR3 spans 14 amino acids. CDR3 amino acids: CASSPPSTDYEQYF. CDR3 DNA: TGTGCCAGCTCACCTCCGAGTACCGATTACGAGCAGTACTTC. Combining the CDR3 with reference TRBV18 and TRBJ2-7 gives the whole variable domain NAGVMQNPRHLVRRRGQEARLRCSPMKGHSHVYWYRQLPEEGLKFMVYLQKENIIDESGMPKERFSAEFPKEGPSILRIQQVVRGDSAAYFCASSPPSTDYEQYFGPGTRLTVT.

This chain connects TRBV2 to TRBJ2-2; unclear D gene. The CDR3 extends over 15 amino acids. Germline CDR1 reads SNHLY; CDR2 reads FYNNEI. The germline V and J ends were trimmed by 0 bases and 4 bases, with 9 bases remaining between them. CDR3 sequence reads: CASSEALGVTGELFF. CDR3 coding DNA: TGTGCCAGCAGTGAAGCGCTTGGTGTCACCGGGGAGCTGTTTTTT.

The chain combines TRBV5-1 with TRBJ2-5; D not resolved. Germline lookup yields CDR1 SGHRS and CDR2 YFSETQ. V was trimmed by 0 bases and J by 5 bases, leaving 5 bases between them. The CDR3 is 12 residues long. CDR3 protein: CASSLAGETQYF. The CDR3 nucleotides read TGCGCCAGCAGCTTGGCCGGTGAGACCCAGTACTTC.

The rearrangement uses TRBV7-2 and TRBJ2-3; the match to TRBD1 covers 9 bases. V dropped 3 bases and J dropped 0; count of bases not matched to a gene: 1. The CDR3 consists of 15 residues. Germline CDR1 SGHTA, CDR2 FQGNSA. This chain's CDR3 is CASSFGQGSTDTQYF. CDR3 DNA: TGTGCCAGCAGCTTTGGACAGGGGAGCACAGATACGCAGTATTTT. Filled out from reference TRBV7-2 and TRBJ2-3, the complete variable domain reads GAGVSQSPSNKVTEKGKDVELRCDPISGHTALYWYRQSLGQGLEFLIYFQGNSAPDKSGLPSDRFSAERTGGSVSTLTIQRTQQEDSAVYLCASSFGQGSTDTQYFGPGTRLTVL.

This clone came up once. The chain joins TRBV19 to TRBJ1-5; TRBD1 aligns across 7 bases. Trimming took 6 bases from V and 4 from J; bases not matched to a gene: 3. Germline CDR1 LNHDA, CDR2 SQIVND (reference sequence). The CDR3 is 13 residues long. CDR3 amino acids: CASRGTVNQPQHF. The CDR3, as DNA: TGTGCCAGTAGGGGGACAGTTAATCAGCCCCAGCATTTT.

In its sample, this clone was seen once. The gene calls are TRBV5-4 and TRBJ2-1; 7 nucleotides match TRBD2. The CDR3 consists of 17 residues. Unmatched junction bases numbered 10, after V lost 4 bases and J lost 0 bases. Germline CDR1 is SGHNT and CDR2 is YYREEE (reference sequence). The CDR3 DNA sequence: TGTGCCAGCAGCAACCCTAGCGGAGCGAGCTCCTACAATGAGCAGTTCTTC. This sequence encodes CASSNPSGASSYNEQFF.

This chain uses TRBV7-3 with TRBJ2-7; 8 bases agree with TRBD1. Germline values: CDR1 SGHTA, CDR2 FQGTGA. With V trimmed by 5 bases and J by 0 bases, 18 bases remained unmatched. The CDR3 is 19 residues long. CDR3: CASSAGQGSSRGASYEQYF. For the CDR3, the DNA is TGTGCCAGCAGCGCCGGACAGGGATCCTCTAGAGGCGCCTCCTACGAGCAGTACTTC.